This paragraph reports one TCR beta chain. One end of the junction does not line up with germline, which may come from a read error. This sample is drawn from a study of T cell repertoires in cytomegalovirus infection. For the study at large: The public TCR beta signatures pointed to both CMV infection and matching HLA type.

The germline V gene encodes CDR1 KGHSH and CDR2 LQKENI. The CDR3 sequence is 14 residues long. One entry per CDR3 protein results from TCRdb running MiXCR on the reads. The sample contains approximately 180,000 distinct CDR3 sequences, around 20% of which appear only once. Material: PBMCs. This TCR was sampled from a human donor in good health (CMV status not recorded). Some clones in this sample may be carry-over from other donors' samples. The genes are TRBV18 and TRBJ1-4; possibly TRBD1 for D (5 bases). The CDR3 DNA is TGTGCCAGTTCACGAGGGACGGGGAATGAAAAACTGTTTTTT. This sequence encodes CASSRGTGNEKLFF.